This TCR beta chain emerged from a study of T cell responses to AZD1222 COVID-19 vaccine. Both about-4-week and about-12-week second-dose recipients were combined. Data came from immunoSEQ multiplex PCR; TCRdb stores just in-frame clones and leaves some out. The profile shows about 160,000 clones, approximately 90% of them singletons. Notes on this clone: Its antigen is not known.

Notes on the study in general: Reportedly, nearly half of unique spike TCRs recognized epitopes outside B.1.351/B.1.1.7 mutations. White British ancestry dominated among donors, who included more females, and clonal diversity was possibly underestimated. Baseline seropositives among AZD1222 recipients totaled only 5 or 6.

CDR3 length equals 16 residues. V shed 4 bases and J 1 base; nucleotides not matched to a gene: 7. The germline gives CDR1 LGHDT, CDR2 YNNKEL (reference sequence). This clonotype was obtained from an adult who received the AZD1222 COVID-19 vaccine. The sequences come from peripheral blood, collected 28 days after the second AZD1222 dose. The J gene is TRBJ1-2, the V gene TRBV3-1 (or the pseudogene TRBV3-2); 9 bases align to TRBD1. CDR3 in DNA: TGTGCCAGCAGCCCCCATAGGACAGGGGTTAACTATGGCTACACCTTC. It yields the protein CASSPHRTGVNYGYTF.